This TCR beta chain was obtained from a study of a mutant IDH1 vaccine in newly diagnosed glioma. Across the whole study: There were approximately 60% males and about 38% females among treated patients, whose mean age was about 40 years.

Assay used: immunoSEQ multiplex PCR; TCRdb lists only in-frame clones, some missing. This sample has tens of thousands of clones, with 75% to 95% found just once. Notes on this clone: Antigen specificity is unknown.

Time point here: week 5, during vaccination. Alongside topical imiquimod, each dose of vaccine comprised 300 ug of mutant IDH1 20-mer peptide. Germline V CDR1 and CDR2: SGHVS, FQNEAQ. The V gene lost 5 bases and the J gene lost 0 bases, with 19 bases spanning the gap. The CDR3 totals 17 residues. Overall study findings and caveats: Among top peripheral T cell clonotypes, changes seemed unrelated to pseudoprogression.

This sequence joins TRBV7-8 and TRBJ1-1; D uncertain. Here the sequenced sample was PBMCs, taken from a glioma patient whose treatment included an IDH1 peptide vaccine. The source of this sequence is a woman between 45 and 65 years old with glioma. The CDR3 DNA sequence: TGTGCCAGCAGCCTCCGACTTCTCTCGGAAATGAACACTGAAGCTTTCTTT. It is translated as CASSLRLLSEMNTEAFF.